The sequence of this TCR beta chain was determined in a study of T cell repertoires in cytomegalovirus infection. On the study more broadly: Used in the study were CMV epitopes, some recently identified and HLA-C-restricted, others well-studied and HLA-B-restricted. Public TCR beta signatures indicated both CMV infection and matching HLA type.

General study results and limits: HLA-C-restricted CMV clonotypes gave the most frequent clonotype in two of eight donors.

Concerning this clonotype: Its antigen remains unidentified.

TCRdb re-called the reads with MiXCR, one entry per CDR3 protein. The sample comprises some 480,000 distinct CDR3 sequences, roughly a third of which are singletons, and under 20% rests with the top ten. Trimming cost V 1 base and J 4 bases, with 10 bases left between them. This CDR3 has 15 amino acids. The receptor's source is a human donor in good health (CMV status not recorded). Some clones in this sample may be carry-over from other donors' samples. The V and J genes are TRBV12-3 or TRBV12-4 and TRBJ1-4; the D is unclear. The sequences come from cultured PBMCs, collected from culture after CMV antigen stimulation. CDR3 bases: TGTGCCAGCAGTTTAGACAGAGTGAATAATGAAAAACTGTTTTTT. It codes for CASSLDRVNNEKLFF.